The rows below give T cell receptor beta chains drawn from one sample of a study of metastatic and nonmetastatic thyroid tumors. TCRdb reassembled clones from the PCR reads with MiXCR. The profile shows some 30,000 clones, around a fifth of them singletons. Sequenced input: blood. Receptors were obtained from a female donor with papillary thyroid cancer or a benign thyroid nodule (not recorded which). Some clones in this sample may be carry-over from other donors' samples. CDR3s include the opening cysteine and the closing phenylalanine or tryptophan. D genes are given only for firm matches. The size entry is marked missing in some rows and otherwise reads once, few, many or a size class.

j_call | v_call | clone_size | d_call | cdr3_nt | cdr3_aa
TRBJ2-6 | TRBV12-3/TRBV12-4 | many | NA | TGTGCCAGCAGTAGAGACAGCTCTGGGGCCAACGTCCTGACTTTC | CASSRDSSGANVLTF
TRBJ1-1 | TRBV29-1 | many | TRBD1 | TGCAGCGTCGCCGACAGGGGAGCTGAAGCTTTCTTT | CSVADRGAEAFF
TRBJ1-1 | TRBV19 | few | NA | TGTGCCAGTAGTATAACGGTGAACACTGAAGCTTTCTTT | CASSITVNTEAFF
TRBJ2-1 | TRBV6-4 | few | NA | TGTGCCACCTCTGAAGATCCCGGACACCCCGGCAATGAGCAGTTCTTC | CATSEDPGHPGNEQFF
TRBJ2-1 | TRBV7-2 | few | NA | TGTGCCAGCAGCCAGACTAGTAGCGAGCAGTTCTTC | CASSQTSSEQFF
TRBJ2-7 | TRBV9 | many | NA | TGTGCCAGTCGCCCTCCAAGCGGCCCCTCCTACGAGCAGTACTTC | CASRPPSGPSYEQYF
TRBJ1-2 | TRBV20-1 | NA | TRBD1 | TGCAGTGCTAGAGCCTCTGAGGGGGCAGCTAACTATGGCTACACCTTC | CSARASEGAANYGYTF
TRBJ2-3 | TRBV9 | NA | TRBD2 | TGTGCCAGCAGCCCAGCGGGGCCTATTACAGATACGCAGTATTTT | CASSPAGPITDTQYF
TRBJ1-4 | TRBV20-1 | many | NA | TGCAGTGCTAGAGGTACCGGGGGCGCGGTAAAACTGTTTTTT | CSARGTGGAVKLFF
TRBJ2-7 | TRBV24-1 | few | TRBD1 | TGTGCCACCAGTGATTTGCGGGACAGGGGAGGCGAGCAGTACTTC | CATSDLRDRGGEQYF
TRBJ1-2 | TRBV6-6 | many | NA | TGTGCCAGCAGTTACTCTGGCGGTTCTAACTATGGCTACACCTTC | CASSYSGGSNYGYTF
TRBJ2-3 | TRBV5-1 | many | NA | TGCGCCAGCAGCGGCAAGTCGGGACCAGATACGCAGTATTTT | CASSGKSGPDTQYF
TRBJ1-2 | TRBV19 | NA | NA | TGTGCCAGTAGTCCACGTCAAGGGAGGGCCGGCTACACCTTC | CASSPRQGRAGYTF
TRBJ2-3 | TRBV5-1 | many | NA | TGCGCCAGCAGCATCCAGGGAGGAGATACGCAGTATTTT | CASSIQGGDTQYF
TRBJ1-1 | TRBV20-1 | NA | NA | TGCAGTGCTAGAACCGCTGGATTTAATCCTGAAGCTTTCTTT | CSARTAGFNPEAFF
TRBJ1-6 | TRBV5-1 | medium-sized | NA | TGCGCCAGCAGCTTGGACATGGGGAACGCCTATAATTCACCCCTCCACTTT | CASSLDMGNAYNSPLHF
TRBJ1-2 | TRBV7-4 | NA | TRBD1 | TGTGCCAGCAGCGTCGGGGGGACAGGGAACTATGGCTACACCTTC | CASSVGGTGNYGYTF
TRBJ2-7 | TRBV28 | NA | TRBD1 | TGTGCCAGCACCTTACTAAGGACAGGGACCTACGAGCAGTACTTC | CASTLLRTGTYEQYF
TRBJ1-6 | TRBV4-2 | many | NA | TGTGCCAGCAGCCAAGTCCCATGGCGAGGGAAGGGGTATAATTCACCCCTCCACTTT | CASSQVPWRGKGYNSPLHF
TRBJ2-1 | TRBV12-3/TRBV12-4 | many | NA | TGTGCCAGCAGTCTGGGGACACCTTACAATGAGCAGTTCTTC | CASSLGTPYNEQFF
TRBJ1-2 | TRBV6-1 | few | TRBD1 | TGTGCCAGCACGGGGACAGGGTGGAGCTACACCTTC | CASTGTGWSYTF